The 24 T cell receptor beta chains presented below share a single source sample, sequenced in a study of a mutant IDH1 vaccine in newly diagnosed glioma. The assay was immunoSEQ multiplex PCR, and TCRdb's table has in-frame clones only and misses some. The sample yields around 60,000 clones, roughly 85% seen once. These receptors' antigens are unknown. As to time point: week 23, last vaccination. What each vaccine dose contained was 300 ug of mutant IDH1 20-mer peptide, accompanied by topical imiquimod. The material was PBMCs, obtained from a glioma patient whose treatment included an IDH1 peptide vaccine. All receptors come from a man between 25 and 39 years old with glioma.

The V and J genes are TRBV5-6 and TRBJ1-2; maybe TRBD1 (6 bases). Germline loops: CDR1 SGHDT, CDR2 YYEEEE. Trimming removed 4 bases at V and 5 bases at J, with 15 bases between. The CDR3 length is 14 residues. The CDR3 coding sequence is TGTGCCAGCAGCCGCCTCAGGGGTGAATATGGCTACACCTTC. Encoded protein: CASSRLRGEYGYTF. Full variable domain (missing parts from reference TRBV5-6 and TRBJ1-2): DAGVTQSPTHLIKTRGQQVTLRCSPKSGHDTVSWYQQALGQGPQFIFQYYEEEERQRGNFPDRFSGHQFPNYSSELNVNALLLGDSALYLCASSRLRGEYGYTFGSGTRLTVV.

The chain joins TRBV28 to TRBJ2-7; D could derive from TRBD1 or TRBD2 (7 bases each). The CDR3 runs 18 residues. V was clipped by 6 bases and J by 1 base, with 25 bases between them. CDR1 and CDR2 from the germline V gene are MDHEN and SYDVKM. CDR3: CASSTFRYRGDRSYEQYF. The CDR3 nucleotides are TGTGCCAGCAGCACATTTCGGTACCGGGGGGACAGATCCTACGAGCAGTACTTC.

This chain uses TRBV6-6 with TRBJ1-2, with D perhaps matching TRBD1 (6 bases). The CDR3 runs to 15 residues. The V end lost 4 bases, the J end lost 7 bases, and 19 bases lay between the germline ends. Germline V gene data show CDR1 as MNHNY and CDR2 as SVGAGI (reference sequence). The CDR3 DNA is TGTGCCAGCAGTTCCTTAACAGCCACCAGGGGTGGCTACACCTTC. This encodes CASSSLTATRGGYTF.

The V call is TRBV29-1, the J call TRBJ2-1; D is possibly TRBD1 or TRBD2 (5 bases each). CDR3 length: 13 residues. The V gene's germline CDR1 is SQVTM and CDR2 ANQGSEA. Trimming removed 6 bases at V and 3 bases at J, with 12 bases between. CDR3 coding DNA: TGCAGCGTCAGAGCAGGGAGCTACAATGAGCAGTTCTTC. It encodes CSVRAGSYNEQFF.

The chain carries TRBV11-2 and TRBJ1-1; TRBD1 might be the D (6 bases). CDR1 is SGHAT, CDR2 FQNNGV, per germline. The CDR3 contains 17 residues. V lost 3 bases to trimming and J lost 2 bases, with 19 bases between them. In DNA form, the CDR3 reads TGTGCCAGCAGCTTGCCGTCCAACCGGGACAAAAACACTGAAGCTTTCTTT. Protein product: CASSLPSNRDKNTEAFF.

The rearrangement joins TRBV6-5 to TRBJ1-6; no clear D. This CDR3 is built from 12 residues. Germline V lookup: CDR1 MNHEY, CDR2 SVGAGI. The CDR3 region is CATGRFDSPLHF. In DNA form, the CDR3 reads TGTGCAACGGGGAGGTTCGATTCACCCCTCCACTTT.

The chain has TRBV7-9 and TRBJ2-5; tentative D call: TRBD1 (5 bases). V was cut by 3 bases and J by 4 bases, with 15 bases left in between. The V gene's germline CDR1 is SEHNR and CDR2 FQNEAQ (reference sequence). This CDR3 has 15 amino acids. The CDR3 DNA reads TGTGCCAGCAGCTTCGTTCACTTGGGGCTAGAGACCCAGTACTTC. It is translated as CASSFVHLGLETQYF.

CDR3 amino acids: CASSHPGHLRDGYTF. The CDR3 region has the DNA TGTGCCAGCAGCCACCCGGGACACTTGAGGGATGGCTACACCTTC. The V call is TRBV5-4, the J call TRBJ1-2; a possible D gene is TRBD1 (6 bases). V was clipped by 4 bases and J by 6 bases, with 19 bases between them. The CDR3 has 15 residues. Per germline, CDR1 SGHNT and CDR2 YYREEE (reference sequence).

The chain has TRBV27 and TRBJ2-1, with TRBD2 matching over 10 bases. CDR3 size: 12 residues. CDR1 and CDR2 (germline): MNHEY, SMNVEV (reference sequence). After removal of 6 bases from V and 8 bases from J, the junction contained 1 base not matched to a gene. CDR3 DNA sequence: TGTGCCAGCAGGAGCGGGGGGGATGAGCAGTTCTTC. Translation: CASRSGGDEQFF.

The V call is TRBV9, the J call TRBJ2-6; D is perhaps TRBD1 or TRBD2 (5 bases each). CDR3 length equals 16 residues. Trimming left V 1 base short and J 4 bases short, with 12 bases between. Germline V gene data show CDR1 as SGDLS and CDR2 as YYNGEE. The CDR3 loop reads CASSVPLGTGANVLTF. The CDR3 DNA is TGTGCCAGCAGCGTACCCCTGGGGACCGGGGCCAACGTCCTGACTTTC.

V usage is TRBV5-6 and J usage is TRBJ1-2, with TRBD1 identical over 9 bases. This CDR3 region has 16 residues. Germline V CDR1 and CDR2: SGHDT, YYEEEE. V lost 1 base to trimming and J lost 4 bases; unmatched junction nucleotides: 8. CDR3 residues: CASSLPGQGSSYGYTF. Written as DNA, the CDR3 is TGTGCCAGCAGCTTGCCTGGACAGGGGTCGAGCTATGGCTACACCTTC.

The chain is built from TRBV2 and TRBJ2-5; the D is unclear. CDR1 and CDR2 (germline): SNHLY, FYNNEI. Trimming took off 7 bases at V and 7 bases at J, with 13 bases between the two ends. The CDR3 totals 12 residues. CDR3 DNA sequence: TGTGCCAGCACGGAGCTTTGGGGGACCCAGTACTTC. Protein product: CASTELWGTQYF.

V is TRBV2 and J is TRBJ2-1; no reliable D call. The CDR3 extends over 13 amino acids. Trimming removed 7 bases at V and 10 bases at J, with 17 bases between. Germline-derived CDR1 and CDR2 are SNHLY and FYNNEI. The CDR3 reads CASTFLGYGEQFF. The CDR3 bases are TGTGCCAGCACTTTTTTGGGGTATGGGGAGCAGTTCTTC.

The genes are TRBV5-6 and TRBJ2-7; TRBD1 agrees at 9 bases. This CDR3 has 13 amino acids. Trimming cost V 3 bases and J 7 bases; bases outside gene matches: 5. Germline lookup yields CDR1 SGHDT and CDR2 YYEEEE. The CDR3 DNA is TGTGCCAGCAGCTCGTCCGGGACAGGGGAGCAGTACTTC. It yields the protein CASSSSGTGEQYF. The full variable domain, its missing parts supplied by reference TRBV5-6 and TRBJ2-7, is DAGVTQSPTHLIKTRGQQVTLRCSPKSGHDTVSWYQQALGQGPQFIFQYYEEEERQRGNFPDRFSGHQFPNYSSELNVNALLLGDSALYLCASSSSGTGEQYFGPGTRLTVT.

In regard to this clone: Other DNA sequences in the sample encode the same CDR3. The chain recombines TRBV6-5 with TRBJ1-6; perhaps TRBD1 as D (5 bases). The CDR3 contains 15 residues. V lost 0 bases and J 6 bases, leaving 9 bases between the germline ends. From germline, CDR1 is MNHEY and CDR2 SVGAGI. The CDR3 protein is CASSYSTGVNSPLHF. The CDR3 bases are TGTGCCAGCAGTTACTCCACAGGAGTTAATTCACCCCTCCACTTT.

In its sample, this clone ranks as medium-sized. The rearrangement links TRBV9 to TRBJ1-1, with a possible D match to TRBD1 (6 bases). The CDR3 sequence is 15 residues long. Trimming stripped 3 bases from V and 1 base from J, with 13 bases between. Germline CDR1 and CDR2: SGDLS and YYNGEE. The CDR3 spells CASSAGQHRNTEAFF. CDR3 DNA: TGTGCCAGCAGCGCGGGACAACACCGGAACACTGAAGCTTTCTTT.

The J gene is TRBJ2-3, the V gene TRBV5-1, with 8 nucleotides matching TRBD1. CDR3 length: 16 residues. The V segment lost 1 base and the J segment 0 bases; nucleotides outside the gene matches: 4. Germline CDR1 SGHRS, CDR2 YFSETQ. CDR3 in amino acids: CASSLPRDRSTDTQYF. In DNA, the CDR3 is TGCGCCAGCAGCTTGCCCCGGGACAGGAGCACAGATACGCAGTATTTT.

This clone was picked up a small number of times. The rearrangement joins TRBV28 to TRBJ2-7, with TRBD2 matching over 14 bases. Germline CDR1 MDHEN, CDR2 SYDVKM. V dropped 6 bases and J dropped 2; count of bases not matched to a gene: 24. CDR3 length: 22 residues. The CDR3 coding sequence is TGTGCCAGCAGACGGATCAGATCACCGGGACTAGCGGGGGCCCGGAGCCCCTACGAGCAGTACTTC. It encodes CASRRIRSPGLAGARSPYEQYF. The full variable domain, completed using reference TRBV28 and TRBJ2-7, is DVKVTQSSRYLVKRTGEKVFLECVQDMDHENMFWYRQDPGLGLRLIYFSYDVKMKEKGDIPEGYSVSREKKERFSLILESASTNQTSMYLCASRRIRSPGLAGARSPYEQYFGPGTRLTVT.

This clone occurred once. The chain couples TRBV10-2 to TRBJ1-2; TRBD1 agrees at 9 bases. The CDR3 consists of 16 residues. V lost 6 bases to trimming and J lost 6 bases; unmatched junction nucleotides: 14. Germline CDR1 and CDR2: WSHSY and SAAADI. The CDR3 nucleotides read TGCGCCAGCAGGGGCGTCCCGGGACAGGGACCCGATGGCTACACCTTC. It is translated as CASRGVPGQGPDGYTF.

The CDR3 DNA sequence: TGTGCTAGTGGTTCTGGGACAGTTACCAAAAACACTGAAGCTTTCTTT. This gives the protein CASGSGTVTKNTEAFF. V usage is TRBV12-5 and J usage is TRBJ1-1; the match to TRBD1 covers 7 bases. CDR1 is LGHNT, CDR2 FRNRAP, per germline. The CDR3 length is 16 residues. V shed 4 bases, J shed 2 bases, and the junction held 10 bases outside the gene matches.

CDR3 DNA: TGTGCCAGCAGCGTAGCTGGGACTAGCGGGGTCCTCCATGAGCAGTTCTTC. This gives the protein CASSVAGTSGVLHEQFF. The chain is built from TRBV9 and TRBJ2-1; TRBD2 agrees at 13 bases. J gave up 8 bases and V 0 bases, and 8 bases lay outside the gene matches. CDR1 is SGDLS and CDR2 is YYNGEE in the germline V gene. The CDR3 is 17 amino acids.

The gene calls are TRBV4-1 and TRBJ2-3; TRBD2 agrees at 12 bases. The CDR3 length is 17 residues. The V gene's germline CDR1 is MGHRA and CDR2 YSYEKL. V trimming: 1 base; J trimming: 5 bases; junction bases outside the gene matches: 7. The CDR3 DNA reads TGCGCCAGCAGCCAAGCCCCTAGCGGGGGGGCGGGAGATACGCAGTATTTT. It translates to CASSQAPSGGAGDTQYF.

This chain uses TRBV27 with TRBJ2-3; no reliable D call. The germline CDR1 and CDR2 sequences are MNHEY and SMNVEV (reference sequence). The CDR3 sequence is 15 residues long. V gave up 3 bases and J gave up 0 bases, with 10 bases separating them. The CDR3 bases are TGTGCCAGCAGTTTCAAGTCAACTAGCACAGATACGCAGTATTTT. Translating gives CASSFKSTSTDTQYF.

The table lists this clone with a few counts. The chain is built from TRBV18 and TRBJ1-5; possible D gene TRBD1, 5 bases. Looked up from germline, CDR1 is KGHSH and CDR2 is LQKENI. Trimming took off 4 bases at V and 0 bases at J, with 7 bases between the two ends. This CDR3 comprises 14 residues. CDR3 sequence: CASSRQHSNQPQHF. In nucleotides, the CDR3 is TGTGCCAGCTCACGACAGCATAGCAATCAGCCCCAGCATTTT.